A selection of T cell receptor beta chains follows, all from one sample in a study of blood T cell repertoires in COVID-19. This table comes from immunoSEQ multiplex PCR, and its TCRdb copy is limited to in-frame clones, with some not included. The sample gives about 180,000 clones, about 83% of which show up once; about 12% is in the top ten. Input material: peripheral blood. The origin of the receptors is a woman in her 70s with COVID-19, enrolled during active disease. Each CDR3 is given with its conserved first and last residue. Fields, in order: V gene, D gene, clone size, J gene, CDR3 protein, CDR3 DNA. The D gene is left open where the match is weak. The size of a clone is reported for some rows only, either as once, few or many, or as a class for expanded clones.

TRBV21-1	NA	NA	TRBJ2-7	CASSKSVLGGPYEQYF	TGTGCCAGCAGCAAAAGTGTATTGGGGGGACCCTACGAGCAGTACTTC
TRBV4-2	NA	NA	TRBJ2-7	CASSHRGSYEQYF	TGTGCCAGCAGCCATCGAGGATCCTACGAGCAGTACTTC
TRBV18	NA	few	TRBJ2-2	CASSPNRDRLTGELFF	TGTGCCAGCTCACCTAACAGGGACCGGCTCACCGGGGAGCTGTTTTTT
TRBV7-8	NA	NA	TRBJ2-1	CASSYEVGDSYNEQFF	TGTGCCAGCAGCTATGAAGTCGGGGACTCCTACAATGAGCAGTTCTTC
TRBV19	NA	once	TRBJ1-1	CASAFDRLNTEAFF	TGTGCCAGTGCCTTTGACAGATTGAACACTGAAGCTTTCTTT
TRBV7-2	NA	NA	TRBJ1-1	CASSFGSNTEAFF	TGTGCCAGCAGCTTCGGGTCGAACACTGAAGCTTTCTTT
TRBV10-1	NA	NA	TRBJ2-2	CASSEKTGNTGELFF	TGCGCCAGCAGTGAGAAGACAGGCAACACCGGGGAGCTGTTTTTT
TRBV5-4	TRBD2	once	TRBJ2-1	CASSATSGSMYEQFF	TGTGCCAGCAGCGCGACTAGCGGGAGTATGTATGAGCAGTTCTTC
TRBV24-1	TRBD1	NA	TRBJ1-3	CATSGLETGGESDTIYF	TGTGCCACCAGTGGCTTGGAAACAGGGGGAGAATCGGACACCATATATTTT
TRBV5-6	NA	NA	TRBJ1-4	CASSLGAGGTTNEKLFF	TGTGCCAGCAGCTTAGGCGCAGGAGGAACAACTAATGAAAAACTGTTTTTT
TRBV4-1	NA	NA	TRBJ1-6	CASSQDGQQNSPLHF	TGCGCCAGCAGCCAAGACGGACAGCAGAATTCACCCCTCCACTTT
TRBV6-5	TRBD1	once	TRBJ2-7	CASSYPGGSYEQYF	TGTGCCAGCAGTTATCCAGGGGGCTCATACGAGCAGTACTTC
TRBV7-2	TRBD1	NA	TRBJ1-2	CASSFDRDGGYTF	TGTGCCAGCAGCTTCGACAGGGACGGTGGCTACACCTTC
TRBV14	NA	NA	TRBJ2-7	CASSRTAGSYEQYF	TGTGCCAGCAGCCGGACGGCGGGGTCCTACGAGCAGTACTTC
TRBV5-1	NA	NA	TRBJ1-3	CASSLASQASGNTIYF	TGCGCCAGCAGCTTGGCCTCCCAGGCCTCTGGAAACACCATATATTTT
TRBV4-1	NA	NA	TRBJ1-5	CASSQDRGSNQPQHF	TGCGCCAGCAGCCAAGACAGGGGAAGCAATCAGCCCCAGCATTTT
TRBV6-5	TRBD1	few	TRBJ2-2	CASSTRQGAFGELFF	TGTGCCAGCAGTACGCGACAGGGGGCGTTCGGGGAGCTGTTTTTT
TRBV19	TRBD2	NA	TRBJ2-2	CAVGPQRGYTGELFF	TGTGCCGTAGGGCCCCAGCGGGGATACACCGGGGAGCTGTTTTTT
TRBV28	TRBD1	NA	TRBJ1-6	CASSKETGARTYSPLHF	TGTGCCAGCAGTAAGGAGACAGGGGCTCGTACGTATTCACCCCTCCACTTT
TRBV4-3	NA	NA	TRBJ1-5	CASSQDVVRGRSNQPQHF	TGCGCCAGCAGCCAAGATGTCGTTAGGGGCAGGAGCAATCAGCCCCAGCATTTT
TRBV7-9	TRBD1	NA	TRBJ2-7	CASSRDRLYEQYF	TGTGCCAGCAGCCGGGACAGGCTCTACGAGCAGTACTTC
TRBV20-1	NA	NA	TRBJ2-3	CSAERADTQYF	TGCAGCGCGGAGCGGGCAGATACGCAGTATTTT
TRBV6-2/TRBV6-3	TRBD1	NA	TRBJ2-2	CASSPQGGATGELFF	TGTGCCAGCAGTCCCCAAGGGGGCGCCACCGGGGAGCTGTTTTTT
TRBV18	NA	NA	TRBJ2-3	CASSPGGGTDTQYF	TGTGCCAGCTCACCGGGAGGAGGCACAGATACGCAGTATTTT
TRBV5-1	NA	NA	TRBJ1-2	CASSLGRGGYTF	TGCGCCAGCAGCTTGGGCAGGGGTGGCTACACCTTC
TRBV5-1	NA	NA	TRBJ1-1	CASSDQGGITEAFF	TGCGCCAGCAGCGACCAGGGAGGGATCACTGAAGCTTTCTTT
TRBV9	TRBD2	NA	TRBJ2-3	CASSVGTSDTLDTQYF	TGTGCCAGCAGCGTAGGGACTAGCGACACGTTGGATACGCAGTATTTT
TRBV28	TRBD2	NA	TRBJ2-5	CASSLPGTSGRAETQYF	TGTGCCAGCAGTTTACCCGGGACTAGCGGGAGGGCTGAGACCCAGTACTTC
TRBV7-8	NA	NA	TRBJ1-5	CASSSHREYQPQHF	TGTGCCAGCAGCTCACACAGGGAGTATCAGCCCCAGCATTTT
TRBV27	NA	NA	TRBJ2-3	CASSLSRGSRDTQYF	TGTGCCAGCAGTTTATCTCGGGGATCGAGGGATACGCAGTATTTT
TRBV20-1	NA	NA	TRBJ1-6	CSASGIFRDSPLHF	TGCAGTGCTAGTGGGATTTTTCGGGATTCACCCCTCCACTTT
TRBV28	NA	NA	TRBJ2-7	CASSSLGAGTYEQYF	TGTGCCAGCAGTTCATTGGGGGCCGGGACCTACGAGCAGTACTTC
TRBV5-1	NA	NA	TRBJ1-2	CASSLEPGYYGYTF	TGCGCCAGCAGCTTGGAGCCAGGCTACTATGGCTACACCTTC
TRBV7-3	TRBD1	NA	TRBJ2-1	CASSLMGPGGYDEQFF	TGTGCCAGCAGCTTAATGGGGCCAGGGGGCTACGATGAGCAGTTCTTC
TRBV28	TRBD1	NA	TRBJ2-7	CASRGQGAYEQYF	TGTGCCAGCCGTGGACAGGGGGCATACGAGCAGTACTTC
TRBV4-1	TRBD2	NA	TRBJ2-5	CASSHGTSGQETQYF	TGCGCCAGCAGCCACGGGACTAGCGGGCAAGAGACCCAGTACTTC
TRBV29-1	TRBD1	NA	TRBJ2-7	CSVGQGVAEQYF	TGCAGCGTTGGACAGGGGGTAGCCGAGCAGTACTTC
TRBV2	TRBD2	NA	TRBJ2-1	CASSGNSGSLNEQFF	TGTGCCAGCAGTGGAAATAGCGGGAGTCTGAATGAGCAGTTCTTC
TRBV6-5	NA	NA	TRBJ1-3	CASSYSFRVRGNTIYF	TGTGCCAGCAGTTACTCGTTCCGGGTCCGGGGGAACACCATATATTTT
TRBV19	NA	NA	TRBJ1-5	CASISRAGASNQPQHF	TGTGCCAGTATTTCCCGGGCGGGGGCGAGCAATCAGCCCCAGCATTTT
TRBV29-1	TRBD2	many	TRBJ2-7	CSVAKKYPGTSENYEQYF	TGCAGCGTTGCCAAGAAGTACCCCGGGACTAGCGAAAACTACGAGCAGTACTTC
TRBV3-1/TRBV3-2	TRBD2	NA	TRBJ2-7	CASSQWPQTSGRHEQYF	TGTGCCAGCAGCCAATGGCCCCAGACTAGCGGGAGGCACGAGCAGTACTTC
TRBV28	NA	NA	TRBJ2-5	CASSLPRQTALGAETQYF	TGTGCCAGCAGTTTACCCCGACAGACCGCCCTAGGCGCAGAGACCCAGTACTTC
TRBV18	NA	NA	TRBJ2-5	CASSAVGVDQYF	TGTGCCAGCTCAGCTGTAGGGGTGGACCAGTACTTC
TRBV10-2	NA	NA	TRBJ1-1	CASSDGRLRGAFF	TGCGCCAGCAGTGATGGGCGCCTAAGGGGAGCTTTCTTT